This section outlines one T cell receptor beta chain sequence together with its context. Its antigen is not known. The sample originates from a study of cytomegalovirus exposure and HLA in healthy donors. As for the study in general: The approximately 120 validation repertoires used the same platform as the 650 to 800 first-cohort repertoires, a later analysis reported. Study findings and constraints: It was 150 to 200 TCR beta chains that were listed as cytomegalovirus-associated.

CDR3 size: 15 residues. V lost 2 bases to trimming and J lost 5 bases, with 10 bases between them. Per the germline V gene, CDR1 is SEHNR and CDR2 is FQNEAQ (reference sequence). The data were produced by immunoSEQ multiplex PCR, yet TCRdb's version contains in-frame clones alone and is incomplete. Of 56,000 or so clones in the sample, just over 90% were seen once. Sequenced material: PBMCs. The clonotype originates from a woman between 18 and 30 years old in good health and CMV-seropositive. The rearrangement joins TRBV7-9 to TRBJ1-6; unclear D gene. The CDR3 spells CASSLMSSHNSPLHF. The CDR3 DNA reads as TGTGCCAGCAGCTTAATGTCCAGTCATAATTCACCCCTCCACTTT.